This TCR beta chain was retrieved from a study of blood T cell repertoires in COVID-19. Study information: Samples representing acute and convalescent COVID-19 were sourced from the United States, Italy and Spain. Nucleic acid was either cDNA or gDNA, and it came from T cells, B-cell-depleted T cells, or PBMCs.

Profiling relied on immunoSEQ multiplex PCR, and the TCRdb table lists in-frame clones only, not all of them. The sample records more than 200,000 clones, around 86% being singletons. V lost 5 bases, J lost 4 bases, and 6 bases lay in between. CDR3 length: 12 residues. The chain combines TRBV12-3 or TRBV12-4 with TRBJ1-3; the D is unclear. The source of this sequence is a woman aged 60-70 years with COVID-19, enrolled during active disease. What was sequenced was peripheral blood. The CDR3 region is CASSPPGNTIYF. The CDR3 DNA reads as TGTGCCAGCAGTCCCCCGGGAAACACCATATATTTT.